The sequence of this T cell receptor (beta chain) was determined in a study of shared clonotypes between healthy human individuals (TCRdb year 2020). Broadly, across the study: Three men and a couple of women, aged 18 to 49 years, made up the cohort. For each donor, CD4 naive and CD4 memory were each given three plates, CD8 naive was given two plates, and CD8 memory was given one plate. Blood TCR repertoires of about 5 healthy adults were deeply sequenced to estimate repertoire size and the extent of clonotype sharing between individuals. Different laboratories and diverse techniques were used to prepare libraries and sequence TCR repertoires, to increase sequencing depth and limit assay-specific biases. Between about 0.8 and 9 billion PBMCs per donor were obtained by leukapheresis.

Note on this clone: Its antigen has not been determined. Per-base qualities were not stored, and no clone one base away is much larger.

Using the deep immunoSEQ assay, multiplex PCR amplified TCR CDR3 regions from genomic DNA. Extracted genomic DNA from each cell subset was distributed evenly across all wells of several immunoSEQ 96-well plates, and each plate was treated as a replicate. For sorted subsets, roughly 200 ng genomic DNA, equal to tens of thousands of T cell genomes, was loaded into each replicate PCR. Purified libraries were quantified with a Qubit 3.0 fluorometer, sized on a Bioanalyzer 2100, and re-quantified with the KAPA Library Quantification kit. A separate single-read 150-cycle Illumina NextSeq 550 flow cell was used to sequence each immunoSEQ 96-well plate. The study's processing was this. Because the immunoSEQ output included only junctional sequences and no quality scores, the filtering could not be the same as the filtering used for full-length reads. Sequences were annotated with PyIR, a Python wrapper for IgBLAST v1.9, using IMGT germline references to assign V/J genes and CDR3. Reads were filtered out if the reads had weak V/J assignments (E-value above 1e-6), no CDR3, stop codons, out-of-frame junctions, or ambiguous translated residues. V3J clonotypes were defined as sequences sharing an identical inferred V gene, J gene, and CDR3 amino acid sequence. Percentage overlap between repertoires was calculated by dividing the number of shared unique clonotypes by the size of the smaller repertoire. Richness of each repertoire was evaluated using RTK rarefaction, the Chao1 estimator, and Recon v2.1 estimates of unobserved clonotypes. Generation probabilities were computed with OLGA for all TCRbeta clonotypes obtained by the gDNA method from a few donors. TCRdb re-hosts the immuneACCESS table, in-frame sequences only. Its copies lack some clones; in the studies checked, an unresolved V gene accounts for under half of them, and the cause for the rest is not known. V and J calls and clone size follow that table, whereas D and trimming were derived from the DNA. Within this sample are some 2.4 million clones, with approximately 94% of them counted one time only. About 0.38% of the sample is in the top ten clones.

The donors were healthy, HIV-negative adults who had no recently reported acute infections or vaccinations. Every donor was a Caucasian adult living in Nashville, Tennessee, USA. CD4+ T cells were enriched through magnetic negative selection, after which naive cells were positively selected on CD45RA and the remaining negative fraction served as the memory subset. Blood was obtained by leukapheresis, after which PBMCs were separated by Ficoll-Histopaque density gradient centrifugation and cryopreserved in liquid nitrogen vapor phase. Purity and quantity of every magnetically sorted T cell population were checked by analytical flow cytometry. Genomic DNA was isolated from every sorted fraction and measured by UV absorbance on a Nanodrop 2000c. On the study overall, not on this receptor specifically: Pairwise subsampling indicated that sequencing depth was expected to affect the degree of clonotype sharing among donors. The genetic and exposure-history diversity represented was limited by the small number of donors. About 5% of naive CD4, 3% to 4% of naive CD8, about 2.5% of memory CD4, and roughly 0.4% of memory CD8 clonotypes were shared across several donors. Incomplete sequencing was indicated by rarefaction of sorted-subset datasets, despite the large sequencing depth. Sampling was restricted to blood, and TCR repertoires in tissues likely differ from the TCR repertoires found in blood. Higher generation probabilities were observed for clonotypes shared by all four sorted-subset donors than for non-shared clonotypes. Larger estimated clonotype richness was generally found for naive subsets than for memory subsets.

The receptor comes from a man in his late teens or twenties in good health. Some clones in this sample may be carry-over from other donors' samples. Sequenced material: naive CD4+ T cells from PBMCs. This specimen's cell subset or site label, interpreted: CD45RA+ positively selected.

DNA sequence: TGTGCCAGCAGCCCGCAAGGGTTTAACTATGGCTACACCTTC. Translation gives CASSPQGFNYGYTF. Recombination linked TRBV7-8 to TRBJ1-2, with no reliable assignment of the D segment. The germline V gene specifies SGHVS as CDR1 and FQNEAQ as CDR2. Trimming takes 5 bases from V and 1 base from J, and the germline ends sit 11 bases apart. The CDR3 runs 14 residues from the cysteine to the phenylalanine. Only the CDR3 DNA is retained, 42 bases long and in frame from the first base. Reference TRBV7-8 and TRBJ1-2 genes cover what lies past the CDR3, so the full variable domain is GAGVSQSPRYKVAKRGQDVALRCDPISGHVSLFWYQQALGQGPEFLTYFQNEAQLDKSGLPSDRFFAERPEGSVSTLKIQRTQQEDSAVYLCASSPQGFNYGYTFGSGTRLTVV.